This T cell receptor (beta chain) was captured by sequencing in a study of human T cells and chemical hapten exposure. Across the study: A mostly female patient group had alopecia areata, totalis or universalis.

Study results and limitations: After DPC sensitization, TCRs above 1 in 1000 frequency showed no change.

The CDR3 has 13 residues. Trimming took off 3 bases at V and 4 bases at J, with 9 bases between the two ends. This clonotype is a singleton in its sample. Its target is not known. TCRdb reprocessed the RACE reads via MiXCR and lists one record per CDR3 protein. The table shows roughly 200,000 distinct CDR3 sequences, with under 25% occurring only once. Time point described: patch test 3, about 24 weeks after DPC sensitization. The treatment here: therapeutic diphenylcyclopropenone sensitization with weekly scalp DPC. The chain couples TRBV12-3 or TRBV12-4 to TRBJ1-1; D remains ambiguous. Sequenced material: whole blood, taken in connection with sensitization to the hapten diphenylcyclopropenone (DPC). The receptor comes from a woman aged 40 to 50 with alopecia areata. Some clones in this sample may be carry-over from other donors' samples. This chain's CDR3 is CASSFSTGTEAFF. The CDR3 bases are TGTGCCAGCAGTTTTTCCACCGGCACTGAAGCTTTCTTT.